Listed below are T cell receptor beta chains from one sample, sequenced in a study of T cell changes during pregnancy in multiple sclerosis. The method was immunoSEQ multiplex PCR; TCRdb's version includes in-frame clones alone and lacks a portion of them. The repertoire includes roughly 51,000 clones, about nine tenths of them detected once, and more than 0.15% sits in the top ten. Sample: CD4+ T cells from peripheral blood mononuclear cells, taken after pregnancy. These receptor sequences come from a female donor in good health, enrolled as a control in a pregnancy study. Each CDR3 is given with its conserved first and last residue.

TRBJ1-2 TRBV6-1 CASSGGPGPSYGYTF
TRBJ1-1 TRBV6-5 CASSPNRAEAFF
TRBJ1-1 TRBV30 CAWSVSAPWRGEAFF
TRBJ1-5 TRBV4-3 CASSPNRPQHF
TRBJ1-4 TRBV19 CASSTGAATNEKLFF
TRBJ1-5 TRBV2 CASSVEGQQPQHF
TRBJ2-5 TRBV30 CAWRAVQTQYF
TRBJ2-1 TRBV6-1 CASSRGVRGSREQFF
TRBJ1-1 TRBV7-3 CASSLQGNTEAFF
TRBJ1-5 TRBV19 CASSNAALYNQPQHF
TRBJ2-1 TRBV27 CASSLFHPGSGGYNEQFF
TRBJ2-5 TRBV6-1 CASRLRGQETQYF
TRBJ1-6 TRBV4-3 CASSQDWTGASPLHF
TRBJ2-7 TRBV7-5 CARSPGQGLYEQYF
TRBJ1-6 TRBV28 CASRGQGTYNSPLHF
TRBJ2-1 TRBV5-5 CASSLIAGVSSYNEQFF
TRBJ1-4 TRBV7-2 CASSSGGSNEKLFF
TRBJ2-7 TRBV18 CASSRGEALSPYEQYF
TRBJ2-2 TRBV7-8 CASSKRDRGHTGELFF
TRBJ1-6 TRBV6-5 CASRSGTFSSPLHF
TRBJ1-1 TRBV5-4 CASSLLNRGTEAFF
TRBJ1-1 TRBV18 CASSPQGSSEAFF
TRBJ1-3 TRBV5-1 CASSAGTAKRGTIYF
TRBJ1-5 TRBV4-1 CASSQDPGGRNQPQHF
TRBJ2-5 TRBV4-3 CASSQEGRGGARETQYF
TRBJ2-3 TRBV4-3 CASSPAGGPTDTQYF
TRBJ1-1 TRBV5-6 CASSAGQSNTEAFF
TRBJ1-1 TRBV5-6 CASTLRGGNTEAFF
TRBJ1-3 TRBV30 CAWGGLLRSGNTIYF
TRBJ2-7 TRBV7-9 CASSLAFGTPVSEQYF
TRBJ2-6 TRBV2 CASSQLSGANVLTF
TRBJ2-3 TRBV19 CASSIFAGGPSSTDTQYF
TRBJ1-2 TRBV30 CAWSTTNYGYTF
TRBJ1-2 TRBV18 CASSPPGQGSGYTF
TRBJ1-2 TRBV18 CASSQTGTTGYTF
TRBJ1-3 TRBV7-6 CASSLAPPGQSSGNTIYF
TRBJ2-2 TRBV7-2 CASSLMTGNTGELFF
TRBJ1-1 TRBV18 CASSQQETNTEAFF
TRBJ2-1 TRBV7-8 CASSETSGGTNEQFF
TRBJ1-2 TRBV9 CASSDRGRHGYTF
TRBJ1-1 TRBV9 CASSLTGTFSTEAFF
TRBJ1-4 TRBV18 CASSQTGGNEKLFF
TRBJ2-2 TRBV2 CASSEKTAGFAGELFF
TRBJ1-5 TRBV30 CAWSVMGHQPQHF
TRBJ2-1 TRBV30 CAWRGDWRGNNEQFF
TRBJ2-2 TRBV5-1 CASSPDYNTGELFF
TRBJ2-3 TRBV4-1 CASSPSRPGDTQYF
TRBJ1-1 TRBV5-4 CASSLVRSNTEAFF